This entry features one T cell receptor (beta chain) sequence. In its sample, this clone was seen once. What this receptor recognizes is not known. No clone much larger than this one lies a single base away; base qualities are absent. The CDR3 regions of human TCRbeta chains were subjected to immunosequencing. In the paper's pipeline: TCRs in the repertoires were matched against a reference library of SARS-CoV-2-specific TCRs that had been generated with the MIRA antigen-specificity platform. Breadth was defined as the fraction of unique TCRs that were SARS-CoV-2-associated. Depth was defined as the fraction of total T cells that were SARS-CoV-2-associated. Using the MIRA data, each spike-specific TCR was assigned both to the spike region to which the TCR was reactive and to a CD4 or CD8 class. Log10-transformed breadth and depth values were compared by one-way ANOVA with Sidak's multiple comparisons tests. TCRdb's version of the immuneACCESS table is confined to in-frame rearrangements and falls short of the full clone set. An unresolved V gene accounts for under half of the shortfall where checked; the remainder is of unknown origin. The V and J calls and clone size come from that table; D and trimming were worked out from the DNA. Across this sample there are about 170,000 clones, with around 90% seen only once. The leading ten clones occupy 2.5% to 3% of the sample.

The sample is drawn from a study of T cell responses to AZD1222 COVID-19 vaccine (dated by TCRdb to the early 2020s). Background for the entire study: Because spike-specific TCR depth and breadth did not differ between the two schedules, AZD1222 recipients who got a second dose at roughly 4 weeks were pooled with those who got a second dose at roughly 12 weeks. TCR sequencing covered 230 to 250 trial participants: 207 given two doses of AZD1222 and 26 given two doses of MenACWY control vaccine. Trial participants were enrolled by age into subgroups of 18-55, 56-69 and 70-plus years, and around 140, 26 and 57 TCR-sequenced participants, respectively, were included in these subgroups.

Measured from the cysteine to the phenylalanine, the CDR3 is 15 residues long. CDR3 DNA only is kept here, 45 bases in frame from base 1. The germline V gene (reference sequence) sets CDR1 to SGHKS and CDR2 to YYEKEE. V is reduced by 4 bases and J by 0 bases, leaving a spacing of 11 bases between them. What the time point label conveys for this sample: baseline before first vaccination. Samples from vaccinated people were obtained from the UK trials COV001 and COV002, which included a single-blind randomized controlled phase 2/3 trial of AZD1222 (ChAdOx1 nCoV-19) in healthy adults. Trial participant PBMC samples were collected at day 0 and day 28 after the second dose for TCRbeta chain sequencing. What the study reported, not specific to this receptor: After two AZD1222 doses, both the breadth and the depth of spike-specific TCRs were significantly higher than at day 0 and than in MenACWY recipients. Because no samples from the day 14 peak response were available, repertoires could be characterized only after the peak T cell response. Nearly half of unique spike-specific TCRs reportedly recognized epitopes outside regions mutated in the B.1.351 and B.1.1.7 variants. The whole spike protein was spanned by vaccine-associated CD4 TCRs, and dominant responses were seen in regions 160-218 and 743-854. The 56-69-year group was small, and its depth increase did not reach significance, likely because of low power. Conclusions about previously exposed vaccinees are limited, since just five or six AZD1222 recipients were seropositive for SARS-CoV-2 at baseline. Participants were mostly white British and included more females than males, and it was suggested by the authors that clonal diversity may have been underestimated.

The specimen comprised peripheral blood, sampled on day 0 of AZD1222 vaccination. The chain is made from TRBV5-5 and TRBJ1-5; the D gene identity is not certain. The clonotype comes from an adult in good health. The CDR3 has the sequence CASSRTDLSNQPQHF. In nucleotide form, the sequence is TGTGCCAGCAGCCGCACAGACCTTAGCAATCAGCCCCAGCATTTT. Reference TRBV5-5 and TRBJ1-5 proteins supply the regions before and after the CDR3; the full variable domain is: DAGVTQSPTHLIKTRGQQVTLRCSPISGHKSVSWYQQVLGQGPQFIFQYYEKEERGRGNFPDRFSARQFPNYSSELNVNALLLGDSALYLCASSRTDLSNQPQHFGDGTRLSIL.